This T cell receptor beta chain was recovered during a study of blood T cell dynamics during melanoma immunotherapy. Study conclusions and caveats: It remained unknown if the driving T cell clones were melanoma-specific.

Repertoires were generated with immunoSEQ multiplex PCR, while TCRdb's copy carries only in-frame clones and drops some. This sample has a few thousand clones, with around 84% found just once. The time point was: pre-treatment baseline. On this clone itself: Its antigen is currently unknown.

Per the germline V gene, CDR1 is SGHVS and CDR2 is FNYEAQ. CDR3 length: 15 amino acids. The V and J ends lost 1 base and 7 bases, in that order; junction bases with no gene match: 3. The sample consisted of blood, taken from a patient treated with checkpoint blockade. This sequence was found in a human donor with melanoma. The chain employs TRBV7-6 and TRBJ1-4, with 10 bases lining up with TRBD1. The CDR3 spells CASSLGQGAGEKLFF. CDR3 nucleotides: TGTGCCAGCAGCTTAGGACAGGGGGCAGGTGAAAAACTGTTTTTT.